The T cell receptor beta chain described here comes from a study of blood T cell repertoires in COVID-19. Study in general: Sites across the United States, Italy and Spain contributed samples from acute and convalescent COVID-19. T cells, B-cell-depleted T cells, or PBMCs supplied cDNA or gDNA.

This clone was counted between two and nine times. Original handling: The assay estimated nucleated cells by amplifying reference gene primers. The assay was immunoSEQ multiplex PCR, and TCRdb's table has in-frame clones only and misses some. V, J and clone size reflect that table, while D and trimming were determined from the DNA. The data hold more than 150,000 clones, with roughly 83% observed a single time. Sequenced: peripheral blood. This TCR derives from a man aged 18 to 30 with active or convalescent COVID-19.

CDR3 DNA: TGTGCCAGCAGCGTCCGGGACAGGGGGAATAATTCACCCCTCCACTTT. It yields the protein CASSVRDRGNNSPLHF. The V call is TRBV9, the J call TRBJ1-6; 11 positions agree with TRBD1. After removal of 2 bases from V and 5 bases from J, the junction contained 3 bases not matched to a gene. Germline CDR1 is SGDLS and CDR2 is YYNGEE. There are 16 residues in the CDR3.